This TCR beta chain was found in a study of cytomegalovirus exposure and HLA in healthy donors. This clone is a singleton in its sample. Deletions cut 8 bases from V and 0 bases from J, with 10 bases between. This CDR3 is 13 amino acids long. Germline V gene sequence: CDR1 SNHLY, CDR2 FYNNEI. Measured with immunoSEQ multiplex PCR; TCRdb has only the in-frame clones, and not every one. The data hold 100,000 to 150,000 clones, with 80% to 90% observed a single time. This TCR was sampled from a woman between 18 and 29 years old in good health and CMV-seronegative. This rearrangement joins TRBV2 to TRBJ1-2; D unresolved. Sequencing used PBMCs. CDR3 DNA: TGTGCCAGCCAAGAGGGAACTAACTATGGCTACACCTTC. It encodes CASQEGTNYGYTF.